This T cell receptor beta chain was observed in a study of shared clonotypes between healthy human individuals. In its sample, this clone ranks as medium-sized. The same CDR3 can be traced to other DNA sequences in this sample. The germline CDR1 and CDR2 sequences are LGHNA and YNFKEQ. The V gene lost 3 bases and the J gene lost 1 base, with 12 bases spanning the gap. The length of the CDR3 is 15 residues. Assay: immunoSEQ multiplex PCR; the TCRdb copy retains only in-frame clones and omits some. The sample records around 530,000 clones, just over 75% being singletons. Source material: PBMCs. This clonotype was sampled from a woman between 40 and 50 years old in good health. Some clones in this sample may be carry-over from other donors' samples. This chain uses TRBV4-2 with TRBJ1-1; D unclear. The CDR3 protein is CASSQTTLTNTEAFF. The CDR3 DNA reads as TGTGCCAGCAGCCAGACGACTTTAACGAACACTGAAGCTTTCTTT.